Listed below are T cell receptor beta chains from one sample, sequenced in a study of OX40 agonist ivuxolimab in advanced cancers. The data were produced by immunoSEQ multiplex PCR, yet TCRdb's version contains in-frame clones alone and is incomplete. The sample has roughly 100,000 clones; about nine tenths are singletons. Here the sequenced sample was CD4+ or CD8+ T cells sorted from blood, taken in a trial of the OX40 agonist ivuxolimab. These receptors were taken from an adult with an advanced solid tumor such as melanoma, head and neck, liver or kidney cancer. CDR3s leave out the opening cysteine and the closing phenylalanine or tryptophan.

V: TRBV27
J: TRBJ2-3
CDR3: ASSFRFTDTQY

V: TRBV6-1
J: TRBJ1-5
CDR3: ASRLDGDQPQH

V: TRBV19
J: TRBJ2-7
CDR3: ASRGGALYEQY

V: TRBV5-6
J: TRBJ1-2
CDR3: ASSFFSQGPQALYGYT

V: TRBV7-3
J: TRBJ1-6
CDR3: ASSLLGSADSPLH

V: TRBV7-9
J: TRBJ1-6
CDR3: ASSLVVDQSSYNSPLH

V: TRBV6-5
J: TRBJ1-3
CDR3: ASSYSSEYSGNTIY

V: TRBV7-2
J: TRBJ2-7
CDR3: ASSLRDRDEQY

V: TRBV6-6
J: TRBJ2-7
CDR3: ASSPRETYEQY

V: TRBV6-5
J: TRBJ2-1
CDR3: ASSFGVGRIQF

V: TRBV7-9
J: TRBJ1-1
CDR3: ASSLERTGATEAF

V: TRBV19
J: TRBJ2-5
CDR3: ASADLTRGGETQY

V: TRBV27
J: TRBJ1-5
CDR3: ASGDYSNQPQH

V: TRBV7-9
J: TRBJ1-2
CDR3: ASSLETAYGYT

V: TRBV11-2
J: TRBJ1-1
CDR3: ASSGQGWAEAF

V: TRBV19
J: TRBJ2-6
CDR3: ASSPMGANVLT

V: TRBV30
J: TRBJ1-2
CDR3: AHYGLNYGYT

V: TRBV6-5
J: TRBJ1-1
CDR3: ASRADNTEAF

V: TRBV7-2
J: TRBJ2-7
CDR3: ASSRTGTSVMGEQY

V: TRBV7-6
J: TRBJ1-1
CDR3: ASSLGQASNTEAF

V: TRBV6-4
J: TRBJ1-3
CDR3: ASSDPGTDLRSGNTIY

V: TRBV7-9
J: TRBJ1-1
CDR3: ASSFGETSVNTEAF

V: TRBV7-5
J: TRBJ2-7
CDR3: ARSRPDRAPGKGQY

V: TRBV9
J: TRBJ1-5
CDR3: ASSVGQGGQPQH